This T cell receptor (beta chain) was sequenced during a study of T-cell reconstitution after alpha-beta-depleted transplantation in children. Study outcomes and limitations: Approximately two months post-transplant, alpha-beta T cells reportedly originated from several hundred expanded graft clones.

CDR1 is SGHRS and CDR2 is YFSETQ in the germline V gene. V trimming: 4 bases; J trimming: 2 bases; junction bases outside the gene matches: 3. The CDR3 sequence is 16 residues long. Construction of the TCRbeta library involved unique molecular identifiers. Each CDR3 protein gets one entry after TCRdb re-called the PCR reads with MiXCR. The sample lists over 150,000 distinct CDR3 sequences; approximately 6.3% were seen once. With respect to this clonotype: Its antigen is as yet unknown.

The sequence came from a boy aged 2 to 9 with acute lymphoblastic leukemia, due to receive a stem cell transplant. The sample was PBMCs, taken before TCRalphabeta/CD19-depleted stem cell transplant. The chain combines TRBV5-1 with TRBJ2-3, with 14 bases that match TRBD2. CDR3 coding DNA: TGCGCCAGCAGCAGGACTAGCGGGGGGTACACAGATACGCAGTATTTT. Amino acid sequence: CASSRTSGGYTDTQYF.